This TCR beta chain was profiled in a study of early stage breast cancer tumors. Study-wide results and caveats: Compared with adjacent normal breast tissue, tumors showed about 2.5-fold greater T cell density and higher clonality.

Clones were sequenced by immunoSEQ multiplex PCR, and TCRdb holds only the in-frame ones, with some missing. The table includes about 72,000 clones, 65% to 80% detected once. In the case of this clone: Its specificity is not known.

After removal of 3 bases from V and 6 bases from J, the junction contained 6 bases not matched to a gene. The CDR3 covers 15 residues. Germline V lookup: CDR1 SNHLY, CDR2 FYNNEI. The chain couples TRBV2 to TRBJ2-7, with 12 bases aligning to TRBD1. What was sequenced was blood. This clonotype was obtained from a person aged 60 to 70 with breast cancer. The CDR3 DNA is TGTGCCAGCAGTGAGGAGGGACAGGGGGCTGGCGAGCAGTACTTC. It encodes CASSEEGQGAGEQYF.